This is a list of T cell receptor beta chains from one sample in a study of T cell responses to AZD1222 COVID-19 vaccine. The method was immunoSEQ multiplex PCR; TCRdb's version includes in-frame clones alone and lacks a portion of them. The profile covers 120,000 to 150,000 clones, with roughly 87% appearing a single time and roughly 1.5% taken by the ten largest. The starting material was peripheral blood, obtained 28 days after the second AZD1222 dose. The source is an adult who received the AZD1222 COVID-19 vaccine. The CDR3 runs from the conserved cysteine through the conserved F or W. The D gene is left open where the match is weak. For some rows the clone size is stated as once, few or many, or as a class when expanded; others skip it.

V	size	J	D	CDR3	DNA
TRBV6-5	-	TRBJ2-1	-	CASSYLQGIGYNEQFF	TGTGCCAGCAGTTACCTACAGGGAATTGGGTACAATGAGCAGTTCTTC
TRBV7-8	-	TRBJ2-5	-	CASSKGYRETQYF	TGTGCCAGCAGCAAGGGGTATCGGGAGACCCAGTACTTC
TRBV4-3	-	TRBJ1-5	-	CASSQGQGNQPQHF	TGCGCCAGCAGCCAAGGACAGGGCAATCAGCCCCAGCATTTT
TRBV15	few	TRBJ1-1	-	CATSRDMVEAFF	TGTGCCACCAGCAGAGATATGGTTGAAGCTTTCTTT
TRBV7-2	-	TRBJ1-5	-	CASSYNSARGNQPQHF	TGTGCCAGCAGCTATAATTCGGCCAGGGGAAATCAGCCCCAGCATTTT
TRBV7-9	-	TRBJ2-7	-	CASSSTESSYEQYF	TGTGCCAGCAGCTCGACAGAGAGCTCCTACGAGCAGTACTTC
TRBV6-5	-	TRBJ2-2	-	CASSPMVTGELFF	TGTGCCAGCAGCCCGATGGTTACCGGGGAGCTGTTTTTT
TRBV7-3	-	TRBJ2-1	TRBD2	CASSLTGLAGGPHNEQFF	TGTGCCAGCAGCTTAACAGGACTAGCGGGAGGGCCCCACAATGAGCAGTTCTTC
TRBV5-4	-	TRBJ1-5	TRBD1	CASSPGQGGNQPQHF	TGTGCCAGCAGCCCTGGACAGGGCGGCAATCAGCCCCAGCATTTT
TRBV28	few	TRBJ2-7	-	CASSHLTSVNSEEQYF	TGTGCCAGCAGCCACCTAACCTCCGTTAACTCCGAGGAGCAGTACTTC
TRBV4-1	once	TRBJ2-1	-	CASSQEGGSSYNEQFF	TGCGCCAGCAGCCAAGAAGGAGGGTCCTCCTACAATGAGCAGTTCTTC
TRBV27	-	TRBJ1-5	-	CASSLNLNEDGNQPQHF	TGTGCCAGCAGTTTAAATCTTAATGAGGACGGAAATCAGCCCCAGCATTTT
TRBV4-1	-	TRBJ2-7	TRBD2	CASSQYPGGATYEQYF	TGCGCCAGCAGCCAGTACCCCGGGGGGGCGACCTACGAGCAGTACTTC
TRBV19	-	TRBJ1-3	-	CASSPSYGYAGNTIYF	TGTGCCAGTAGTCCCTCCTACGGGTATGCTGGAAACACCATATATTTT
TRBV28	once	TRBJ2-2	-	CASTYPSNTGELFF	TGTGCCAGCACATACCCCTCGAACACCGGGGAGCTGTTTTTT
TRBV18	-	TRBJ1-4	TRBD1	CASSPRTGGFGEKLFF	TGTGCCAGCTCACCCCGGACAGGGGGATTCGGTGAAAAACTGTTTTTT
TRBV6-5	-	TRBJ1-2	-	CAGHPSGLNYGYTF	TGTGCCGGCCATCCCAGCGGCCTGAACTATGGCTACACCTTC
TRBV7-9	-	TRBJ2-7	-	CASSRSGTGHEQYF	TGTGCCAGCAGCCGAAGCGGGACAGGACACGAGCAGTACTTC
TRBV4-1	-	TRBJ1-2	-	CASSQVPAGTGYTF	TGCGCCAGCAGCCAAGTCCCTGCAGGGACTGGCTACACCTTC
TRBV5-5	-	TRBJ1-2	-	CASSSSGAYGYTF	TGTGCCAGCAGCTCCTCAGGGGCCTATGGCTACACCTTC
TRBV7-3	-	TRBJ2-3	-	CASSLNQGRGTDTQYF	TGTGCCAGCAGCTTAAATCAGGGTAGGGGCACAGATACGCAGTATTTT
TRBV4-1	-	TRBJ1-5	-	CASSPPTPSNQPQHF	TGCGCCAGCAGCCCTCCGACCCCGAGCAATCAGCCCCAGCATTTT
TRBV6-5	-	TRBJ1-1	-	CASKISLGVEAFF	TGTGCCAGCAAGATATCTCTGGGGGTCGAAGCTTTCTTT
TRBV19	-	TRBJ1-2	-	CASGEGQNYGYTF	TGTGCCAGTGGGGAAGGACAGAACTATGGCTACACCTTC
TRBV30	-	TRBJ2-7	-	CAWSPMWGHSYEQYF	TGTGCCTGGAGTCCCATGTGGGGGCACTCCTACGAGCAGTACTTC
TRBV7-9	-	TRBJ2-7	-	CASSSTTEYYSYEQYF	TGTGCCAGCAGCTCGACGACAGAATATTACTCCTACGAGCAGTACTTC
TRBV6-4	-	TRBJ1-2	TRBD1	CASSPTPDREIWGYTF	TGTGCCAGCAGTCCTACTCCGGACAGGGAGATATGGGGCTACACCTTC
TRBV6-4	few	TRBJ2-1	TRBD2	CASSELADSYNEQFF	TGTGCCAGCAGTGAGCTAGCGGACTCCTACAATGAGCAGTTCTTC
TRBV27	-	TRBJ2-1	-	CASSSPTDRIDYNEQFF	TGTGCCAGCAGTTCCCCGACTGACAGAATAGACTACAATGAGCAGTTCTTC
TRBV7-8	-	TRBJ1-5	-	CASSLAGRTYSNQPQHF	TGTGCCAGCAGCTTAGCCGGCAGGACCTATAGCAATCAGCCCCAGCATTTT
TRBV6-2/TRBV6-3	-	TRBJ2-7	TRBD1	CASSYSKEDRGSSPRKYEQYF	TGTGCCAGCAGTTACTCGAAAGAGGACAGGGGGAGCAGCCCGAGAAAATACGAGCAGTACTTC
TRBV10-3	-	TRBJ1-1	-	CAISEGNTEAFF	TGTGCCATCAGTGAAGGCAACACTGAAGCTTTCTTT
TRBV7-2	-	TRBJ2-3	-	CASSRRGLLSSTDTQYF	TGTGCCAGCAGCCGCAGGGGACTCCTCTCTAGCACAGATACGCAGTATTTT
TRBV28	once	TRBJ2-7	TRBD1	CASSLLRDSLYF	TGTGCCAGCAGTTTATTACGGGACAGCCTTTACTTC
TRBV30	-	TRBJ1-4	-	CAWRRSGGEKLFF	TGTGCCTGGAGACGGTCCGGTGGGGAAAAACTGTTTTTT
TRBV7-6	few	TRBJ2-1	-	CASSSPRDPLREQFF	TGTGCCAGCAGTTCCCCCCGGGACCCTTTAAGGGAGCAGTTCTTC
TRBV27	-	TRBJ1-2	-	CASSPPGARSYGYTF	TGTGCCAGCAGTCCTCCGGGGGCGCGGAGCTATGGCTACACCTTC
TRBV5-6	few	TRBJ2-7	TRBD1	CASSWTKRGQGYEQYF	TGTGCCAGCAGCTGGACGAAGAGGGGACAGGGGTACGAGCAGTACTTC
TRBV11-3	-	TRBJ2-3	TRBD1	CASSPRGTTDTQYF	TGTGCCAGCAGCCCCAGGGGGACAACAGATACGCAGTATTTT
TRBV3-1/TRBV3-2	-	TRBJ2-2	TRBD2	CAASLAGNTGELFF	TGTGCCGCATCCTTAGCGGGAAACACCGGGGAGCTGTTTTTT
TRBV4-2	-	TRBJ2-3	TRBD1	CASSPLRDRSTDTQYF	TGTGCCAGCAGCCCCCTCCGGGACAGGAGCACAGATACGCAGTATTTT
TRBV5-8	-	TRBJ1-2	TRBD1	CASSFGTGGAGGYTF	TGTGCCAGCAGCTTCGGGACAGGGGGCGCGGGGGGCTACACCTTC
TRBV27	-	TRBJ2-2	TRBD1	CASSEYGTGGTGELFF	TGTGCCAGCAGTGAATACGGGACAGGGGGCACCGGGGAGCTGTTTTTT
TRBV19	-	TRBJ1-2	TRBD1	CASSTRTGEANYGYTF	TGTGCCAGTAGTACCCGGACAGGGGAGGCCAACTATGGCTACACCTTC
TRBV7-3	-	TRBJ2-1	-	CASSFLSSSYNEQFF	TGTGCCAGCAGCTTCCTCTCCAGCTCCTACAATGAGCAGTTCTTC
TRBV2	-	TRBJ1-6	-	CATEGASSYNSPLHF	TGTGCCACAGAAGGGGCTAGCTCCTATAATTCACCCCTCCACTTT
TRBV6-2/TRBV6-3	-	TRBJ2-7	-	CASSYDNRTPLGEQYF	TGTGCCAGCAGTTACGATAATAGGACCCCTCTCGGCGAGCAGTACTTC